The table lists the clone carrying this T cell receptor beta chain with a few counts. Antigen unknown. Each CDR3 protein gets one entry after TCRdb re-called the RACE reads with MiXCR. The table has some 400,000 distinct CDR3 sequences, approximately 5% seen once; the top ten hold under 3%. Indicated time point: patch test 1, 2 weeks after DPC sensitization. The sample's treatment: therapeutic diphenylcyclopropenone sensitization with weekly scalp DPC. Prior to application of each patch test, blood was drawn. The data derive from a study of human T cells and chemical hapten exposure. Across the study: 2% DPC applied to a 2 cm by 2 cm arm area sensitized donors.

Notes on the study in general: Expanded TCRs produced significantly more large CDR3 similarity clusters than controls did.

The sequencing used whole blood, collected in connection with sensitization to the hapten diphenylcyclopropenone (DPC). The TCR originated in a woman between 45 and 65 years old with alopecia areata. Some clones in this sample may be carry-over from other donors' samples.

The CDR3 bases are TGTGCCAGCAGACTAGCGGGGGGCTACGAGCAGTACTTC. Translation: CASRLAGGYEQYF. The J gene is TRBJ2-7, the V gene TRBV2; 12 bases map to TRBD2. CDR3 length: 13 amino acids. The germline V gene has CDR1 SNHLY and CDR2 FYNNEI. V dropped 6 bases and J dropped 3; count of bases not matched to a gene: 0.